Following are 11 T cell receptor beta chains from one sample sequenced in a study of blood T cell repertoires in COVID-19. TCRdb's table, derived via immunoSEQ multiplex PCR, lists solely in-frame clones and lacks some. Seen here are around 120,000 clones, about 90% observed once, and the top ten hold 3.5% to 4.5%. Sequences were obtained from peripheral blood. The receptor set was obtained from a woman aged 55 to 70 with COVID-19, enrolled during active disease.

The CDR3 is CASSYGTGYTEAFF. For the CDR3, the DNA is TGTGCCAGCAGTTACGGGACAGGCTACACTGAAGCTTTCTTT. V is TRBV6-2 or TRBV6-3 and J is TRBJ1-1; TRBD1 matches 8 bases. The length of the CDR3 is 14 residues. Germline V gene data show CDR1 as MNHEY and CDR2 as SVGEGT. The J segment lost 3 bases and the V segment lost 2 bases, leaving 2 bases of the junction unmatched.

The gene calls are TRBV18 and TRBJ1-6; a weak D match, TRBD1 (5 bases). The germline CDR1 and CDR2 sequences are KGHSH and LQKENI. V lost 4 bases and J 10 bases, leaving 14 bases between the germline ends. This CDR3 is built from 14 residues. The DNA of the CDR3 is TGTGCCAGCTCACGGGAGGACAACACCTCACCCCTCCACTTT. It codes for CASSREDNTSPLHF.

This clone was seen a handful of times. The CDR3 coding sequence is TGTGCCAGCAGCCGCGGGGTCTCTGGAAACACCATATATTTT. It encodes CASSRGVSGNTIYF. The chain is built from TRBV6-2 or TRBV6-3 and TRBJ1-3; D call uncertain. Trimming removed 6 bases at V and 0 bases at J, with 9 bases between. Germline V gene data show CDR1 as MNHEY and CDR2 as SVGEGT. CDR3 length: 14 residues.

The chain combines TRBV5-1 with TRBJ1-1; D is uncertain. V lost 2 bases and J 2 bases, leaving 13 bases between the germline ends. The CDR3 has 15 residues. CDR1 and CDR2 (germline): SGHRS, YFSETQ. The CDR3 sequence: CASSFFDPGNTEAFF. CDR3 DNA sequence: TGCGCCAGCAGCTTTTTCGACCCAGGAAACACTGAAGCTTTCTTT.

The V and J genes are TRBV7-2 and TRBJ2-3; 8 positions agree with TRBD2. With 10 bases clipped from V and 6 bases from J, the junction kept 3 bases outside the gene matches. Germline loops: CDR1 SGHTA, CDR2 FQGNSA. CDR3 length equals 11 residues. CDR3: CANIAGDTQYF. DNA of the CDR3: TGTGCCAACATAGCGGGGGATACGCAGTATTTT.

This chain uses TRBV2 with TRBJ1-1, with 8 nucleotides matching TRBD1. Germline V gives CDR1 SNHLY, CDR2 FYNNEI. The CDR3 is 15 residues long. The trim removed 4 bases at V and 2 bases at J, leaving 6 bases unmatched. The CDR3 nucleotides are TGTGCCAGCAGTGGAAGGACAGGGACCAACACTGAAGCTTTCTTT. It codes for CASSGRTGTNTEAFF.

This sequence joins TRBV4-2 and TRBJ1-5; D uncertain. CDR3 size: 15 residues. V gave up 0 bases and J gave up 2 bases, with 8 bases separating them. Germline CDR1 reads LGHNA; CDR2 reads YNFKEQ. Written as DNA, the CDR3 is TGTGCCAGCAGCCAAGAGGGAGGCCGCAATCAGCCCCAGCATTTT. It translates to CASSQEGGRNQPQHF.

This chain uses TRBV5-1 with TRBJ1-2; D unclear. The CDR3 spans 15 residues. V gave up 0 bases and J gave up 3 bases, with 12 bases separating them. CDR1 is SGHRS, CDR2 YFSETQ, per germline. CDR3 amino acids: CASSLGQRIDYGYTF. The CDR3 DNA follows: TGCGCCAGCAGCTTGGGGCAGCGAATCGACTATGGCTACACCTTC.

The chain carries TRBV10-3 and TRBJ2-2; D unresolved. V gave up 7 bases and J gave up 0 bases, with 6 bases separating them. CDR1 and CDR2 from the germline V gene are ENHRY and SYGVKD. The CDR3 runs 13 residues. The chain's CDR3 is CAITQANTGELFF. The CDR3 DNA follows: TGTGCCATCACCCAGGCGAACACCGGGGAGCTGTTTTTT.

The chain recombines TRBV5-6 with TRBJ2-1; 7 positions agree with TRBD1. CDR3 length: 14 amino acids. Germline assignment: CDR1 SGHDT and CDR2 YYEEEE. Trimming removed 4 bases from V and 4 bases from J; junction bases left unmatched: 5. The CDR3 coding sequence is TGTGCCAGCAGCCTGGGACAGATTTACAATGAGCAGTTCTTC. Translating gives CASSLGQIYNEQFF. Full variable domain (rest looked up from reference TRBV5-6 and TRBJ2-1): DAGVTQSPTHLIKTRGQQVTLRCSPKSGHDTVSWYQQALGQGPQFIFQYYEEEERQRGNFPDRFSGHQFPNYSSELNVNALLLGDSALYLCASSLGQIYNEQFFGPGTRLTVL.

The CDR3 bases are TGTGCCAGCAGTGAATTATTGAACACTGAAGCTTTCTTT. It yields the protein CASSELLNTEAFF. The chain combines TRBV6-1 with TRBJ1-1; D gene unclear. Germline V lookup: CDR1 MNHNS, CDR2 SASEGT. V was shortened by 2 bases and J by 0 bases, with 4 bases between the two germline ends. The CDR3 loop spans 13 amino acids.